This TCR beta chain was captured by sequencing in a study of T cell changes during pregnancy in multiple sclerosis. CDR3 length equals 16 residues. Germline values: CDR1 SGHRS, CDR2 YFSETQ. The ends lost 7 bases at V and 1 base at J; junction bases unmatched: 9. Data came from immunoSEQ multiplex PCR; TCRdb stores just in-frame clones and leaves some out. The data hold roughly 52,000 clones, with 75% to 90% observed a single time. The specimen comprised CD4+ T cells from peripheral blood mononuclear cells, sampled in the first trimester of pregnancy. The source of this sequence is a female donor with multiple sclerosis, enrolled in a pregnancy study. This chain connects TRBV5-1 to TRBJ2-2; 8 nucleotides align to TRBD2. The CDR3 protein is CASRAGGGLNTGELFF. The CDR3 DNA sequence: TGCGCCAGCCGAGCCGGGGGGGGGCTGAACACCGGGGAGCTGTTTTTT.